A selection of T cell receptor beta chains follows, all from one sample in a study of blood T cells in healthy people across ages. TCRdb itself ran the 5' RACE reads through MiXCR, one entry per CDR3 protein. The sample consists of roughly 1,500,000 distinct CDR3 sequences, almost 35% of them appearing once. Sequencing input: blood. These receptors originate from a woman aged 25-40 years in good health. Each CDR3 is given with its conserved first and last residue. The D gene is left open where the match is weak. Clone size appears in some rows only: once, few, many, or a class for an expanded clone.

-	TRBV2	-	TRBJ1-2	CASSDPRGRQPNYGYTF	TGTGCCAGCAGTGACCCCCGGGGCAGACAACCTAACTATGGCTACACCTTC
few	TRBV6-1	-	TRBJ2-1	CASSVSGAWDEQFF	TGTGCCAGCAGTGTGTCAGGGGCATGGGATGAGCAGTTCTTC
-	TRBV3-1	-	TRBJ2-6	CASSQDRGKGAGANVLTF	TGTGCCAGCAGTCAAGATCGGGGAAAGGGGGCTGGGGCCAACGTCCTGACTTTC
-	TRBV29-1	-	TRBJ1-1	CSLAPEAFF	TGCAGCTTAGCACCAGAAGCTTTCTTT
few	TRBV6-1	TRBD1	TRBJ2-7	CASSEGQGSPYEQYF	TGTGCCAGCAGTGAAGGACAGGGAAGCCCCTACGAGCAGTACTTC
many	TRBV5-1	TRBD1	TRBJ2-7	CASSTLGQASSYEQYF	TGCGCCAGCAGCACGTTGGGACAGGCGAGCTCCTACGAGCAGTACTTC
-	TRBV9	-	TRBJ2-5	CASSATGTRRGRAQETQYF	TGTGCCAGCAGTGCAACTGGAACCCGCAGGGGCAGGGCACAAGAGACCCAGTACTTC
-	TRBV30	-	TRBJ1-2	CASDLGGYTF	TGTGCTTCTGACTTGGGTGGCTACACCTTC
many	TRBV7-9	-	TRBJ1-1	CASSLMNTEAFF	TGTGCCAGCAGCTTAATGAACACTGAAGCTTTCTTT
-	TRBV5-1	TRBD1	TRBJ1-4	CASSPGTGPTNEKLFF	TGCGCCAGCAGTCCCGGGACAGGGCCAACTAATGAAAAACTGTTTTTT
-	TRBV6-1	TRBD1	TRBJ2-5	CARSATSYRGPETQYF	TGTGCCCGCAGTGCCACCTCATACAGGGGGCCGGAGACCCAGTACTTC
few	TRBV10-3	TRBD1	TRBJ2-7	CAISERTGDEQYF	TGTGCCATCAGTGAGCGGACAGGGGACGAGCAGTACTTC
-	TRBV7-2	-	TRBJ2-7	CASSLEGGFPPYEQYF	TGTGCCAGCAGCTTAGAAGGCGGATTCCCTCCCTACGAGCAGTACTTC
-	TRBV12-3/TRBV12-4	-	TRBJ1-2	CASRTKGIGGYTF	TGTGCCAGCAGGACGAAGGGAATCGGGGGCTACACCTTC
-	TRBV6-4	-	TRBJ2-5	CASSDSNPDRETQYF	TGTGCCAGCAGTGACTCGAACCCGGACCGAGAGACCCAGTACTTC
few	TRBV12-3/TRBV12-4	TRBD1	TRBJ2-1	CATMRDRKSDEQFF	TGTGCCACCATGAGGGACAGGAAGTCCGATGAGCAGTTCTTC
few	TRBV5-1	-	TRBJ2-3	CASSFPRQGPDTQYF	TGCGCCAGCAGCTTCCCCCGGCAGGGGCCAGATACGCAGTATTTT
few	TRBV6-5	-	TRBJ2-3	CASSYSGFGTDTQYF	TGTGCCAGCAGCTACTCGGGGTTCGGCACAGATACGCAGTATTTT
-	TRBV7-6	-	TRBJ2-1	CASSLSRAASHNEQFF	TGTGCCAGCAGCCTAAGTCGGGCAGCGTCCCACAATGAGCAGTTCTTC
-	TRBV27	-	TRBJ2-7	CASSLGLEVHEQYF	TGTGCCAGCAGTTTGGGTTTAGAGGTCCACGAGCAGTACTTC
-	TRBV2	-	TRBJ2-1	CASSGGRGNYNEQFF	TGTGCCAGCAGCGGAGGGCGGGGAAACTACAATGAGCAGTTCTTC
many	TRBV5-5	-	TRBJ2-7	CASSPGAGSSYEQYF	TGTGCCAGCAGCCCGGGTGCGGGAAGCTCCTACGAGCAGTACTTC
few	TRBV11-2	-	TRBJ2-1	CASSLWTGENEQFF	TGTGCCAGCAGCTTGTGGACGGGAGAAAATGAGCAGTTCTTC
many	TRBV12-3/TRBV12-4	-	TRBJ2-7	CASSAQGHEQYF	TGTGCCAGCAGCGCCCAGGGACACGAGCAGTACTTC
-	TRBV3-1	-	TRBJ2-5	CASSQEKARTGQYF	TGTGCCAGCAGCCAAGAAAAGGCTAGGACGGGGCAGTACTTC
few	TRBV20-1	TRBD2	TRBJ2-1	CRSTSGGVNEQFF	TGCAGATCGACTAGCGGGGGGGTGAATGAGCAGTTCTTC
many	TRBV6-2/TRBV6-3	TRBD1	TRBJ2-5	CASSYSKTGGETQYF	TGTGCCAGCAGTTACTCGAAGACAGGGGGTGAGACCCAGTACTTC
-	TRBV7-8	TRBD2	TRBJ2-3	CASSLRNRPSGNLDTQYF	TGTGCCAGCAGCTTAAGGAACCGTCCTAGCGGGAATCTAGATACGCAGTATTTT
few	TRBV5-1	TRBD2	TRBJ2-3	CASSLGRGGINTQYF	TGCGCCAGCAGCTTGGGACGGGGGGGCATCAATACGCAGTATTTT